This TCR beta chain was found in a study of T cells in Graves' hyperthyroidism and ophthalmopathy. Germline-derived CDR1 and CDR2 are DFQATT and SNEGSKA (reference sequence). V lost 3 bases and J lost 2; bases outside the gene matches: 6. This CDR3 has 14 amino acids. RNA transcripts gave rise to amplified TCR beta CDR3 regions. The HTBI set primed first-round TCR CDR3 RT-PCR. TCRdb passed the multiplex PCR reads through MiXCR, listing each CDR3 protein once. The table has 500,000 to 800,000 distinct CDR3 sequences, about 14% seen once. With regard to this clonotype: What it binds is unknown.

Study observations and caveats: The blood repertoire included most of the expanded thyroid clonotypes above 0.001. The model's output predicted ophthalmopathy at a median of roughly seven months prior to onset.

Patients affected by ophthalmopathy presented a Clinical Activity Score of at least 3, a NOSPECS grade of at least 4, and disease duration below 3 months. The receptor was derived from a woman aged 50 to 60 with Graves' ophthalmopathy. Sequencing input: blood. V and J are TRBV20-1 and TRBJ2-7; 8 bases are shared with TRBD2. DNA of the CDR3: TGCAGTGCTAGTAGCGGGGTGGGGACCTACGAGCAGTACTTC. This encodes CSASSGVGTYEQYF.